This is a list of T cell receptor beta chains from one sample in a study of monozygotic twins with inflammatory bowel disease. Reprocessing the 5' RACE reads, TCRdb reports a single entry for every CDR3 protein and omits DNA. This specimen shows 300,000 to 450,000 distinct CDR3 sequences; the ten leading clones hold about 2.5%. Sequencing used blood. These receptors were collected from a human donor with ulcerative colitis or Crohn's disease, or a healthy co-twin of an affected twin (not recorded which). Each CDR3 is given with its conserved first and last residue. Each record gives: V gene, J gene, CDR3 protein.

V gene: TRBV20-1
J gene: TRBJ2-7
CDR3 protein: CSASGDRNEQYF

V gene: TRBV14
J gene: TRBJ2-1
CDR3 protein: CASSPWTSGGAAEQFF

V gene: TRBV11-2
J gene: TRBJ2-3
CDR3 protein: CASSLVLAGGRPTDTQYF

V gene: TRBV6-2/TRBV6-3
J gene: TRBJ2-7
CDR3 protein: CASSGRQEQYF

V gene: TRBV9
J gene: TRBJ2-1
CDR3 protein: CASSTGSSYNEQFF

V gene: TRBV7-2
J gene: TRBJ1-1
CDR3 protein: CASILGGSYTEAFF

V gene: TRBV7-8
J gene: TRBJ2-7
CDR3 protein: CASSLAGTGMNEQYF

V gene: TRBV12-3/TRBV12-4
J gene: TRBJ2-2
CDR3 protein: CASSSKGTNPGELFF

V gene: TRBV29-1
J gene: TRBJ2-2
CDR3 protein: CSVGTGSGFVGGELFF

V gene: TRBV7-2
J gene: TRBJ2-3
CDR3 protein: CASSLAGTGWDTQYF

V gene: TRBV4-3
J gene: TRBJ2-7
CDR3 protein: CASSQNLAGATYEQYF

V gene: TRBV20-1
J gene: TRBJ2-1
CDR3 protein: CSADLYNEQFF

V gene: TRBV3-1
J gene: TRBJ1-5
CDR3 protein: CASSRRQSSQPQHF

V gene: TRBV10-3
J gene: TRBJ1-2
CDR3 protein: CAISAGGREANYGYTF

V gene: TRBV4-3
J gene: TRBJ1-1
CDR3 protein: CASRQGIGTEAFF

V gene: TRBV7-2
J gene: TRBJ1-5
CDR3 protein: CASSLQGSQPQHF

V gene: TRBV6-2/TRBV6-3
J gene: TRBJ2-5
CDR3 protein: CASSTPRASGAETQYF

V gene: TRBV5-1
J gene: TRBJ2-2
CDR3 protein: CASSLVAGNTGELFF

V gene: TRBV18
J gene: TRBJ2-1
CDR3 protein: CASSPIGQGWDNEQFF

V gene: TRBV20-1
J gene: TRBJ2-7
CDR3 protein: CSARLDRAAYEQYF